Below, 8 T cell receptor beta chains from the same sample are listed, as sequenced in a study of control samples from healthy donors and cancer patients. Only in-frame clones appear in the TCRdb table, and some are missing; sequencing was by immunoSEQ multiplex PCR. The data contain roughly 99,000 clones, roughly four fifths of them singletons. The sequencing sample was made of blood. These receptors were taken from a man between 60 and 75 years old in good health.

The V call is TRBV6-5, the J call TRBJ2-5, with D tentatively TRBD1 (6 bases). The CDR3 loop spans 15 amino acids. V shed 0 bases and J shed 7 bases, with 15 bases lying between them. CDR1 is MNHEY and CDR2 is SVGAGI in the germline V gene. CDR3 region: CASSYSNVVQGTQYF. Written as DNA, the CDR3 is TGTGCCAGCAGTTACTCGAACGTAGTACAGGGGACCCAGTACTTC.

V usage is TRBV4-2 and J usage is TRBJ1-4; TRBD1 matches 10 bases. Germline V lookup: CDR1 LGHNA, CDR2 YNFKEQ. With 8 bases clipped from V and 7 bases from J, the junction kept 7 bases outside the gene matches. The CDR3 consists of 14 residues. The DNA for the CDR3 is TGTGCCAGCGGAGACCGGGACAGGGGTGAAAAACTGTTTTTT. This sequence encodes CASGDRDRGEKLFF.

CDR3 coding DNA: TGTGCCAGTGGTCGAGAGACCCAGTACTTC. This translates into CASGRETQYF. This chain connects TRBV19 to TRBJ2-5; D remains unclear. Germline V gene data show CDR1 as LNHDA and CDR2 as SQIVND (reference sequence). This CDR3 is 10 amino acids long. The V gene lost 8 bases and the J gene lost 4 bases, with 5 bases spanning the gap.

The V gene is TRBV5-5, the J gene TRBJ2-7; 8 bases line up with TRBD1. Germline lookup yields CDR1 SGHKS and CDR2 YYEKEE (reference sequence). Germline trimming cut 6 bases from V and 6 bases from J; bases unmatched to any gene: 14. This CDR3 has 15 residues. The CDR3 protein is CASNPPRTGLSEQYF. The DNA for the CDR3 is TGTGCCAGCAACCCCCCCCGGACAGGGTTAAGCGAGCAGTACTTC.

The rearrangement uses TRBV5-4 and TRBJ2-3, with D possibly matching TRBD1 (6 bases). Germline lookup yields CDR1 SGHNT and CDR2 YYREEE (reference sequence). With 1 base removed from V and 5 bases from J, the gap between germline ends came to 11 bases. The CDR3 sequence is 14 residues long. This CDR3 reads CASSLNRDGDTQYF. For the CDR3, the DNA is TGTGCCAGCAGCTTGAACAGGGATGGAGATACGCAGTATTTT.

The chain couples TRBV30 to TRBJ2-7; 8 nucleotides align to TRBD1. V trimming: 3 bases; J trimming: 7 bases; junction bases outside the gene matches: 11. CDR1 is GTSNPN and CDR2 is SVGIG in the germline V gene (reference sequence). The CDR3 is made up of 14 amino acids. This CDR3 reads CAWRITDRGGEQYF. CDR3 DNA sequence: TGTGCCTGGAGAATTACTGACAGGGGCGGTGAGCAGTACTTC.

The V gene is TRBV19, the J gene TRBJ1-5, with a possible D match to TRBD1 (6 bases). This CDR3 has 19 amino acids. The germline gives CDR1 LNHDA, CDR2 SQIVND (reference sequence). Trimming pared 0 bases from V and 2 bases from J, leaving 20 bases between. The CDR3 is CASSIDLNTGRIGNQPQHF. Written as DNA, the CDR3 is TGTGCCAGTAGTATAGATCTTAACACAGGGAGGATAGGCAATCAGCCCCAGCATTTT.

The chain recombines TRBV12-3 or TRBV12-4 with TRBJ1-1; D is possibly TRBD1 (6 bases). Trimming left V 5 bases short and J 5 bases short, with 12 bases between. The CDR3 is made up of 13 amino acids. CDR3 sequence: CASSQQGETEAFF. In DNA, the CDR3 is TGTGCCAGCAGTCAACAGGGTGAGACTGAAGCTTTCTTT.